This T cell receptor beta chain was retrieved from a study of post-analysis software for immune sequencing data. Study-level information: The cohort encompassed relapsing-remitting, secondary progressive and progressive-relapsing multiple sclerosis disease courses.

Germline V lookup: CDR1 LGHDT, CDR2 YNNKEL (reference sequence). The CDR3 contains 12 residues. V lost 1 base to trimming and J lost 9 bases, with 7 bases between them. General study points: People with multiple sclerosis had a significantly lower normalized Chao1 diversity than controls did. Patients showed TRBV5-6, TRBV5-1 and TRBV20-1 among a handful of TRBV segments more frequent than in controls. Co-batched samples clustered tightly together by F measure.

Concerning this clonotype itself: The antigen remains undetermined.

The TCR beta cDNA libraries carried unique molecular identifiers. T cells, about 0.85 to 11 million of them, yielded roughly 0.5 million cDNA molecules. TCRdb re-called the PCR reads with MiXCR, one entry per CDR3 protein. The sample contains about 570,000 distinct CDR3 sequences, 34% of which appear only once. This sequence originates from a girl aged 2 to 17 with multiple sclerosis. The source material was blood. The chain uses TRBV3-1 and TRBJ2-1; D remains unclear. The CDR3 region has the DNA TGTGCCAGCAGCCAAGTACAACGTGAGCAGTTCTTC. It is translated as CASSQVQREQFF.